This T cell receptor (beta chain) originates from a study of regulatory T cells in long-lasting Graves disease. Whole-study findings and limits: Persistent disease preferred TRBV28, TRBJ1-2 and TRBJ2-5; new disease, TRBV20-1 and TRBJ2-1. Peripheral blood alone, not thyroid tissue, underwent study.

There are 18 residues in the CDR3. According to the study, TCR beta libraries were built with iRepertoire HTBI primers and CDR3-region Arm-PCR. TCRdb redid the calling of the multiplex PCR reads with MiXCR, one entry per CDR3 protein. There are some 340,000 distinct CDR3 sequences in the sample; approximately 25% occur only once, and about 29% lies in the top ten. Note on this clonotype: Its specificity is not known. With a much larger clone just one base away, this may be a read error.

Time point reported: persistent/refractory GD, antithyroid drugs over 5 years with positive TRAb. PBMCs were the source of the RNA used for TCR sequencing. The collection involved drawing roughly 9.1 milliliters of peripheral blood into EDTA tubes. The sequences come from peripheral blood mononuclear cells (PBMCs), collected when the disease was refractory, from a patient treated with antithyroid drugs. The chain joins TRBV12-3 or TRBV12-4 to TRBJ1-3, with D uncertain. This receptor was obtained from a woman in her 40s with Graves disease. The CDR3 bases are TGTGCCAGCAGTTTTCTACCGGGATTCTCTTACTCTGGAGACACCATATATTTT. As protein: CASSFLPGFSYSGDTIYF.